These 16 T cell receptor beta chains were sequenced from one sample in a study of molecular identifiers for immune sequencing clone quantification. TCRdb re-derived calls from the PCR reads in MiXCR, one entry per CDR3 protein. The table has hundreds of thousands of distinct CDR3 sequences, over 25% seen once. Input material: naive CD8+ T cells from blood, with Jurkat cell RNA spiked in. Described subset: FACS-sorted CD8+CD4-CCR7+CD45RA+ naive T cells. Every receptor here comes from a human donor in good health. Some libraries in this study had Jurkat cell RNA spiked in.

This clonotype was seen a few times. V and J are TRBV19 and TRBJ2-7, with D uncertain. Germline lookup yields CDR1 LNHDA and CDR2 SQIVND (reference sequence). V lost 7 bases, J lost 3 bases, and 10 bases lay in between. This CDR3 is built from 12 residues. The CDR3: CASTDGFYEQYF. The CDR3 DNA reads TGTGCCAGTACAGACGGATTCTACGAGCAGTACTTC.

This clonotype was observed at least ten times. The chain couples TRBV12-3 or TRBV12-4 to TRBJ2-2, with a possible D match to TRBD2 (6 bases). The V end was cut by 3 bases, the J end by 5 bases, with 10 bases between. CDR3 length: 14 amino acids. The CDR3 spells CASSLMEGTGELFF. DNA for the CDR3: TGTGCCAGCAGTTTGATGGAGGGGACCGGGGAGCTGTTTTTT.

Comments on this clonotype: A single base separates this from a much larger clone, so it may be a read error. This sequence joins TRBV7-3 and TRBJ1-4; D gene uncertain. Trimming shortened V by 11 bases and J by 3 bases, and 25 bases separated the two germline ends. The length of the CDR3 is 17 residues. Germline CDR1 SGHTA, CDR2 FQGTGA. CDR3 in amino acids: CAPNGERFNPPNEKLFF. The CDR3 DNA sequence: TGTGCCCCCAACGGCGAGAGGTTTAATCCCCCTAATGAAAAACTGTTTTTT.

This clonotype was recorded only once. A read error is possible here, since a much larger clone lies one base away. It is likely a read error, because the conserved phenylalanine at the end of the CDR3 is missing. The chain carries TRBV28 and TRBJ1-6, with D possibly being TRBD1 (5 bases). CDR3 length: 14 amino acids. Germline V lookup: CDR1 MDHEN, CDR2 SYDVKM. V lost 6 bases and J lost 3, with 9 bases in between. CDR3 protein: CASRKTDYNSPLHY. The DNA of the CDR3 is TGTGCCAGCAGAAAGACAGACTATAATTCACCCCTCCACTAT.

The chain is built from TRBV18 and TRBJ2-2; the D gene is possibly TRBD2 (5 bases). Germline CDR1 KGHSH, CDR2 LQKENI. The CDR3 has 17 amino acids. Deletions cut 4 bases from V and 3 bases from J, with 18 bases between. CDR3 protein: CASSLFGMGVDTGELFF. The DNA of the CDR3 is TGTGCCAGCTCACTATTCGGAATGGGAGTCGACACCGGGGAGCTGTTTTTT.

This sequence joins TRBV5-3 and TRBJ1-2, with D possibly TRBD1 on 5 matching bases. TRBV5-3 is an ORF for which the function is uncertain. V was pared by 8 bases and J by 6 bases, with 23 bases between. The CDR3 has 15 residues. CDR3 DNA sequence: TGTGCCAGCAGCGTGGGGGTAGAGGGTCGGGATGGCTACACCTTC. Translating gives CASSVGVEGRDGYTF.

The V and J genes are TRBV4-2 and TRBJ1-6; D is ambiguous. The CDR3 sequence is 12 residues long. The germline CDR1 and CDR2 sequences are LGHNA and YNFKEQ. Trimming left V 0 bases short and J 12 bases short, with 6 bases between. CDR3 sequence (DNA): TGTGCCAGCAGCCAAGATGAGGAACCCCTCCACTTT. It encodes CASSQDEEPLHF.

A few counts support this clonotype. The chain joins TRBV5-4 to TRBJ2-5, with D perhaps matching TRBD2 (6 bases). V was pared by 2 bases and J by 1 base, with 21 bases between. The CDR3 consists of 18 residues. The germline V gene has CDR1 SGHNT and CDR2 YYREEE (reference sequence). The CDR3 nucleotides read TGTGCCAGCAGCTTAGGCGGATGGGAGGACGGGTTCCAAGAGACCCAGTACTTC. It translates to CASSLGGWEDGFQETQYF.

A few counts support this clonotype. Relative to the germline gene, one junction end is altered; a read error may explain this. The chain couples TRBV5-1 to TRBJ2-3; D ambiguous. This CDR3 has 15 residues. Germline CDR1 reads SGHRS; CDR2 reads YFSETQ. The CDR3 sequence: CASSLMSASTDAQYF. CDR3 nucleotide sequence: TGCGCCAGCAGCTTGATGTCAGCAAGCACAGATGCGCAGTATTTT.

To note about this clonotype: One junction end does not reproduce the germline sequence, and a read error may be involved. The chain links TRBV4-1 to TRBJ2-3; the match to TRBD2 covers 9 bases. This CDR3 is 15 amino acids long. The germline V gene encodes CDR1 MGHRA and CDR2 YSYEKL. CDR3 DNA sequence: TGCGTCAGCAGCACCCTAGCGGGGAGCACAGATACGCAGTATTTT. It encodes CVSSTLAGSTDTQYF.

This clonotype has only a few counts. In nucleotides, the CDR3 is TGCAGTGCTAGCCGGGACCTAAATGAAAAACTGTTTTTT. Translation: CSASRDLNEKLFF. The gene calls are TRBV20-1 and TRBJ1-4; possibly TRBD1 for D (5 bases). V lost 3 bases and J lost 5, with 10 bases in between. The CDR3 consists of 13 residues. Germline V gene lookup returns CDR1 DFQATT and CDR2 SNEGSKA (reference sequence).

There are a few counts of this clonotype. The chain couples TRBV14 to TRBJ1-2; D is uncertain. The CDR3 is 13 amino acids. Trimming removed 4 bases at V and 2 bases at J, with 8 bases between. Germline loops: CDR1 SGHDN, CDR2 FVKESK. For the CDR3, the DNA is TGTGCCAGCAGCCCAAAACAGAACTATGGCTACACCTTC. Amino acid sequence: CASSPKQNYGYTF.

This chain connects TRBV5-1 to TRBJ2-7, with TRBD2 as a possible D gene (7 bases). The V gene lost 4 bases and the J gene lost 3 bases, with 17 bases spanning the gap. CDR1 and CDR2 (germline): SGHRS, YFSETQ. This CDR3 is built from 15 residues. Here the CDR3 reads CASSTSGGVFYEQYF. As DNA, the CDR3 is TGCGCCAGCAGCACCTCGGGGGGCGTTTTCTACGAGCAGTACTTC.

This clonotype was seen at least ten times. The V and J genes are TRBV7-9 and TRBJ2-5, with D maybe TRBD1 (5 bases). Deletions cut 3 bases from V and 4 bases from J, with 9 bases between. The germline V gene encodes CDR1 SEHNR and CDR2 FQNEAQ (reference sequence). This CDR3 has 13 residues. The CDR3 DNA follows: TGTGCCAGCAGCTTTTCTCAGGGAGAGACCCAGTACTTC. Protein product: CASSFSQGETQYF.

This sequence joins TRBV27 and TRBJ1-4, with unresolved D. The CDR3 loop spans 13 amino acids. Trimming shortened V by 5 bases and J by 4 bases, and 8 bases separated the two germline ends. In germline, CDR1 is MNHEY, CDR2 SMNVEV (reference sequence). The chain's CDR3 is CASSIRVNEKLFF. CDR3 coding DNA: TGTGCCAGCAGTATAAGGGTTAATGAAAAACTGTTTTTT.

This clonotype came up a few times. The V and J genes are TRBV11-1 and TRBJ2-7; either TRBD1 or TRBD2 may fit D (6 bases each). CDR3 length: 15 residues. Between the trimmed V and J ends, which lost 0 bases and 3 bases, there was a span of 12 bases. Germline V gene lookup returns CDR1 SGHAT and CDR2 FQDESV (reference sequence). Here the CDR3 DNA reads TGTGCCAGCAGCTTAGCGACAGGCGGGGACTACGAGCAGTACTTC. Amino acids: CASSLATGGDYEQYF. The full variable domain, in which reference TRBV11-1 and TRBJ2-7 provide the parts outside the CDR3, is EAEVAQSPRYKITEKSQAVAFWCDPISGHATLYWYRQILGQGPELLVQFQDESVVDDSQLPKDRFSAERLKGVDSTLKIQPAELGDSAMYLCASSLATGGDYEQYFGPGTRLTVT.